This T cell receptor (beta chain) was sequenced in a study of beta chain features in type 1 diabetes. The CDR3 has 12 amino acids. V dropped 8 bases and J dropped 4; count of bases not matched to a gene: 3. CDR1 is MNHEY, CDR2 SMNVEV, per germline (reference sequence). One heparinised blood draw averaging around 100 mL was given by each donor. CD45RO/CCR7/CD25/CD127/CD95/CD27 sorting isolated CD4+ naive, central memory, regulatory and stem cell-like memory cells. As every portion of the isolated RNA was reverse transcribed, the sequencing read expressed TCRB transcripts. The table came from immunoSEQ multiplex PCR; TCRdb's copy has only in-frame clones and leaves some out. The data hold about 23,000 clones, with less than 75% observed a single time. Comments on this clone: Its specificity is not known.

The study, taken as a whole, reports: Cells with high TCR expression could be over-represented by cDNA sequencing. TCRB CDR3 length was moderately but significantly reduced in all four CD4+ subsets of Type 1 diabetes patients.

Sequencing was carried out using stem cell memory CD4+ T cells from blood. This chain links TRBV27 with TRBJ2-5, with 8 bases matching TRBD1. The TCR sequence derives from a man in his late teens or twenties with type 1 diabetes. CDR3 in DNA: TGTGCCAGCCGGACAGGGAGAGAGACCCAGTACTTC. Amino acid sequence: CASRTGRETQYF.